This TCR beta chain was observed in a study of shared T cell receptors in the human thymus (dated by TCRdb to the early 2020s). With respect to the entire study: The study examined how the human thymus generates shared, self-reactive T-cell receptor alpha chains.

The CDR3 runs 14 residues from the cysteine to the phenylalanine. Only CDR3 DNA is held: 42 bases, read in frame from base 1. As encoded in the germline V gene, CDR1 is SGHRS while CDR2 is YFSETQ. V sheds 0 bases and J sheds 6 bases, leaving 11 bases between their ends. Library creation used the immunoSEQ multiplex PCR assay. The table comes from immuneACCESS by way of TCRdb, which keeps in-frame sequences with V and J called. Part of the clones is missing from these tables; in studies checked, under half for an unresolved V gene and the rest for unknown reasons. The sample contains fewer than 700,000 clones, around 87% of them found a single time. The ten largest make up 0.0095% to 0.011% of the sample. On this clone itself: The antigen it binds to is not known. No much larger clone exists at a distance of one base, and base qualities are not known.

This same sample was also part of a study on human thymus T cells. In that second paper, the authors write: Donors were immunologically healthy infants undergoing open corrective cardiac surgery for congenital heart defects in Finland. The thymus tissue came from surgical resects taken out during corrective cardiac surgery. Biased V and J gene segment usage appeared to be present in both thymic and peripheral blood repertoires. Highly overlapping thymic TCR repertoires among unrelated individuals were reported in the related research. The study described the TCR alpha and beta repertoires in under ten infant thymus samples and four matching peripheral blood samples. The cohort included more than five male and a couple of female infants, with donor ages spanning 7 to 244 days. After being mechanically released from the tissue, thymocytes were kept at -70 degrees C in pellets of 10-30 million cells. Genomic DNA was extracted from frozen cell pellets with a QIAsymphony instrument. TCRB and TCRAD loci were amplified from a standardized quantity of quality-controlled genomic DNA using the immunoSEQ multiplex PCR assay. The amplicons covered the V(D)J region and were long enough to include the CDR3 and to identify the V and J genes. The commercial immunoSEQ service was used to sequence amplicons on an Illumina platform. Primer bias and sequencing errors were corrected using previously described methods, and TCRAD and TCRB definitions followed the IMGT database. immunoSEQ Analyzer 3.0 and VDJTools were used for repertoire analysis, which covered basic statistics, V/J segment usage, diversity estimates, rarefaction and pairwise overlap. Chao1, ChaoE, Efron-Thisted, Shannon and inverse Simpson indices were used to estimate diversity, which was also estimated on datasets down-sampled to the smallest sample. Repertoire overlap was assessed by strict matching of CDR3 nucleotide sequence, V gene and J gene, and clustering was done by Jaccard-based multidimensional scaling. On average, thymus samples yielded roughly 800,000 unique TCRB clonotypes, whereas blood samples yielded roughly 80,000.

The TCR was taken from a boy under three years old with a congenital heart defect. Donor details come from another sample of the same person, matched by shared clones. The source material was thymocytes. The receptor chain draws on TRBV5-1 and TRBJ2-3; matching of 5 bases hints at TRBD1 as the D gene. The CDR3 reads as follows: CASSLASRADTQYF. The DNA sequence is TGCGCCAGCAGCTTGGCTTCCAGGGCGGATACGCAGTATTTT.